This is a list of T cell receptor beta chains from one sample in a study of blood T cell repertoires in COVID-19. Assay used: immunoSEQ multiplex PCR; TCRdb lists only in-frame clones, some missing. The sample yields 100,000 to 150,000 clones, 60% to 85% seen once. The sample taken for sequencing was peripheral blood. The receptors come from a human donor with acute or convalescent COVID-19. The donor label of this sample is uncertain. Both conserved end residues are part of each CDR3. The D gene is left open where the match is weak. Rows may omit the clone size; those that give it use once, few, many or a size class.

>TRBV24-1|.|TRBJ1-5|.
CATSDSGEPQHF
TGTGCCACCAGTGATTCGGGGGAACCCCAGCATTTT
>TRBV6-6|.|TRBJ1-2|TRBD1
CASSGGQYNYGYTF
TGTGCCAGCAGTGGGGGACAGTATAACTATGGCTACACCTTC
>TRBV5-1|many|TRBJ2-3|.
CASSSRGSGTDTQYF
TGCGCCAGCAGCTCCCGGGGTAGCGGCACAGATACGCAGTATTTT
>TRBV30|.|TRBJ2-2|.
CAWSVLRYTGELFF
TGTGCCTGGAGTGTACTCAGGTACACCGGGGAGCTGTTTTTT
>TRBV7-3|.|TRBJ1-6|.
CASSLRGSSYNSPLHF
TGTGCCAGCAGCTTAAGAGGGAGCTCCTATAATTCACCCCTCCACTTT
>TRBV27|.|TRBJ2-3|TRBD2
CASSSRGVSTDTQYF
TGTGCCAGCAGTTCACGGGGGGTAAGCACAGATACGCAGTATTTT
>TRBV5-5|.|TRBJ1-5|.
CASSLDWASNQPQHF
TGTGCCAGCAGCTTGGATTGGGCTAGCAATCAGCCCCAGCATTTT
>TRBV2|.|TRBJ1-6|TRBD1
CASAESGTVNSPLHF
TGTGCCAGCGCTGAGTCCGGGACAGTTAATTCACCCCTCCACTTT
>TRBV7-3|.|TRBJ2-1|TRBD1
CASSSGQSSYNEQFF
TGTGCCAGCAGCTCGGGACAGAGCTCCTACAATGAGCAGTTCTTC
>TRBV15|.|TRBJ1-6|TRBD1
CATSRDNRGLSPLHF
TGTGCCACCAGCAGAGACAATAGGGGGCTTTCACCCCTCCACTTT
>TRBV20-1|.|TRBJ1-1|.
CSAIVNTEAFF
TGCAGTGCTATAGTGAACACTGAAGCTTTCTTT
>TRBV10-2|.|TRBJ1-6|TRBD1
CASSQTRDSRNSPLHF
TGCGCCAGCAGTCAAACCCGGGACAGTCGAAATTCACCCCTCCACTTT
>TRBV3-1/TRBV3-2|.|TRBJ2-7|TRBD1
CASSTRTGNYEQYF
TGTGCCAGCAGCACCCGGACAGGGAACTACGAGCAGTACTTC
>TRBV30|few|TRBJ1-2|.
CAWDSGQFGYTF
TGTGCCTGGGACTCCGGACAGTTTGGCTACACCTTC
>TRBV6-2/TRBV6-3|.|TRBJ2-1|.
CASSYQGDTSYNEQFF
TGTGCCAGCAGTTACCAAGGGGATACCTCCTACAATGAGCAGTTCTTC
>TRBV7-6|.|TRBJ2-3|TRBD1
CASSLEGAENTDTQYF
TGTGCCAGCAGCTTAGAGGGGGCAGAAAACACAGATACGCAGTATTTT
>TRBV2|.|TRBJ2-7|TRBD2
CASSDKAGLADYEQYF
TGTGCCAGCAGTGATAAGGCGGGACTAGCGGACTACGAGCAGTACTTC
>TRBV6-6|once|TRBJ2-4|TRBD1
CASSRFPGQAMGKNIQYF
TGTGCCAGCAGCCGATTCCCCGGACAGGCCATGGGCAAAAACATTCAGTACTTC
>TRBV19|.|TRBJ2-1|TRBD1
CASSVGQGYNEQFF
TGTGCCAGTAGTGTGGGACAGGGGTACAATGAGCAGTTCTTC
>TRBV3-1/TRBV3-2|.|TRBJ2-7|.
CASSPGSVIPREDYEQYF
TGTGCCAGCAGCCCGGGCAGCGTAATACCGAGGGAGGACTACGAGCAGTACTTC
>TRBV25-1|.|TRBJ2-1|TRBD2
CASSEYGVAGVYNEQFF
TGTGCCAGCAGTGAATATGGGGTAGCGGGGGTCTACAATGAGCAGTTCTTC
>TRBV6-5|.|TRBJ1-1|.
CASSYSTGGTDTEAFF
TGTGCCAGCAGTTACTCGACGGGGGGAACGGACACTGAAGCTTTCTTT
>TRBV28|few|TRBJ1-1|.
CASSYRQQLLTEAFF
TGTGCCAGCAGCTATAGACAGCAATTACTCACTGAAGCTTTCTTT
>TRBV6-5|.|TRBJ1-6|.
CASSYSRTSPLHF
TGTGCCAGCAGTTACTCGAGAACTTCACCCCTCCACTTT
>TRBV4-2|.|TRBJ1-6|.
CASSRQNSPLHF
TGTGCCAGCAGCCGACAGAATTCACCCCTCCACTTT
>TRBV6-5|.|TRBJ2-2|TRBD1
CASRKRQGADGELFF
TGTGCCAGCAGGAAAAGACAGGGGGCGGACGGGGAGCTGTTTTTT
>TRBV7-7|.|TRBJ2-1|.
CASSLEGRYNEQFF
TGTGCCAGCAGCTTAGAGGGGCGCTACAATGAGCAGTTCTTC
>TRBV5-6|few|TRBJ2-1|.
CASSLISRGDNEQFF
TGTGCCAGCAGCTTAATATCGCGAGGAGACAATGAGCAGTTCTTC
>TRBV18|.|TRBJ1-4|.
CASSPGAGPLEKLFF
TGTGCCAGCTCACCAGGGGCAGGGCCCCTTGAAAAACTGTTTTTT
>TRBV10-1|.|TRBJ2-3|TRBD2
CASSEGLAGADTQYF
TGCGCCAGCAGTGAAGGACTAGCGGGGGCAGATACGCAGTATTTT
>TRBV5-1|.|TRBJ2-5|TRBD2
CASSLSGLAGVEETQYF
TGCGCCAGCAGCTTGTCTGGGCTAGCGGGGGTCGAGGAGACCCAGTACTTC
>TRBV4-1|.|TRBJ2-5|TRBD2
CASSQTSGTSAETQYF
TGCGCCAGCAGCCAAACCTCCGGGACTAGCGCAGAGACCCAGTACTTC
>TRBV3-1/TRBV3-2|few|TRBJ1-1|.
CASSQAVREAEAFF
TGTGCCAGCAGCCAAGCAGTGAGGGAGGCTGAAGCTTTCTTT
>TRBV29-1|.|TRBJ2-7|.
CSASGGLPPYEQYF
TGCAGCGCCTCTGGGGGCCTACCGCCCTACGAGCAGTACTTC
>TRBV5-1|.|TRBJ1-5|TRBD1
CASSRTGGNQPQHF
TGCGCCAGCAGCAGGACAGGGGGAAATCAGCCCCAGCATTTT
>TRBV10-2|.|TRBJ1-5|.
CASSEPSRGGGNQPQHF
TGCGCCAGCAGTGAGCCGAGCAGGGGCGGTGGCAATCAGCCCCAGCATTTT
>TRBV19|.|TRBJ2-5|.
CASSSLGQETQYF
TGTGCCAGTAGTTCCCTAGGTCAAGAGACCCAGTACTTC
>TRBV25-1|.|TRBJ1-1|.
CASSPPGGEAFF
TGTGCCAGCAGTCCTCCGGGGGGCGAAGCTTTCTTT
>TRBV10-3|.|TRBJ1-6|TRBD1
CATRPGQGNSPLHF
TGTGCCACTAGACCGGGACAGGGGAATTCACCCCTCCACTTT
>TRBV30|few|TRBJ1-1|TRBD1
CAWTRDRVSTNTEAFF
TGTGCCTGGACTCGGGACAGGGTTAGTACGAACACTGAAGCTTTCTTT
>TRBV7-2|few|TRBJ1-5|.
CASSLWGDSNQPQHF
TGTGCCAGCAGCTTATGGGGAGATAGCAATCAGCCCCAGCATTTT
>TRBV5-5|few|TRBJ1-1|TRBD1
CASSLAPTGTEAFF
TGTGCCAGCAGCTTGGCCCCGACAGGGACTGAAGCTTTCTTT
>TRBV13|.|TRBJ2-5|TRBD1
CASSRTGATQYF
TGTGCCAGCAGCCGTACAGGGGCGACCCAGTACTTC
>TRBV3-1/TRBV3-2|.|TRBJ1-5|.
CASGFSGNQPQHF
TGTGCCAGCGGTTTCTCGGGAAATCAGCCCCAGCATTTT
>TRBV27|.|TRBJ1-1|.
CASSLKGGANTEAFF
TGTGCCAGCAGTTTGAAGGGAGGGGCAAACACTGAAGCTTTCTTT
>TRBV3-1/TRBV3-2|once|TRBJ2-1|.
CASSHPHPGGVYHEQFF
TGTGCCAGCAGCCACCCTCACCCTGGCGGGGTATACCATGAGCAGTTCTTC
>TRBV6-5|.|TRBJ2-1|.
CASSRDYSSYNEQFF
TGTGCCAGCAGTCGAGATTATAGCTCCTACAATGAGCAGTTCTTC
>TRBV3-1/TRBV3-2|.|TRBJ1-2|TRBD1
CASSQDRTGGFRYGYTF
TGTGCCAGCAGCCAAGACAGGACAGGGGGATTCCGCTATGGCTACACCTTC
>TRBV2|many|TRBJ1-6|.
CASNGQNPGPLHF
TGTGCCAGCAATGGACAGAATCCCGGGCCCCTCCACTTT
>TRBV13|once|TRBJ1-2|TRBD1
CASSLGRQGNYGYTF
TGTGCCAGCAGCTTAGGCCGACAGGGGAACTATGGCTACACCTTC